The 11 T cell receptor beta chains in this list originate from one sample, sequenced in a study of blood T cell repertoires in COVID-19 (dated by TCRdb to about 2020). The library was built by means of the immunoSEQ multiplex PCR assay. The clones in this table, taken by TCRdb from immuneACCESS, are in-frame only. Not every clone is retained; where verified, under half of the shortfall comes from an unresolved V gene, and the cause of the rest is unknown. This sample lists 250,000 or so clones; 80% to 90% were detected once. The ten largest clones represent about 4.5% of the sample. The sequencing input was peripheral blood. All receptors come from a woman between 65 and 79 years old with acute or convalescent COVID-19.

The chain couples TRBV7-8 to TRBJ2-2; possibly TRBD1 for D (6 bases). CDR1 is SGHVS and CDR2 is FQNEAQ in the germline V gene. The CDR3 loop spans 17 amino acids. Trimming stripped 0 bases from V and 1 base from J, with 12 bases between. The CDR3: CASSLAASGVNTGELFF. In nucleotides, the CDR3 is TGTGCCAGCAGCTTAGCGGCTTCAGGGGTGAACACCGGGGAGCTGTTTTTT.

V gene TRBV27 combines with J gene TRBJ2-1, with 14 nucleotides matching TRBD2. V lost 6 bases to trimming and J lost 7 bases; unmatched junction nucleotides: 8. The CDR3 extends over 16 amino acids. Germline-derived CDR1 and CDR2 are MNHEY and SMNVEV (reference sequence). The CDR3 DNA reads TGTGCCAGCAGGGCCGGGACTAGCGGGGGTTCTAATGAGCAGTTCTTC. This translates into CASRAGTSGGSNEQFF.

V usage is TRBV6-5 and J usage is TRBJ1-1; tentative D call: TRBD1 (6 bases). This CDR3 has 15 residues. The V gene's germline CDR1 is MNHEY and CDR2 SVGAGI. Trimming left V 2 bases short and J 5 bases short, with 15 bases between. The CDR3 nucleotides are TGTGCCAGCAGTTACCAGCCCAGGGGAGATACTGAAGCTTTCTTT. This sequence encodes CASSYQPRGDTEAFF.

The rearrangement uses TRBV13 and TRBJ2-5; D gene ambiguous. Between the trimmed V and J ends, which lost 0 bases and 2 bases, there was a span of 4 bases. This CDR3 region has 13 residues. CDR1 is PRHDT and CDR2 is FYEKMQ in the germline V gene (reference sequence). This CDR3 reads CASSLGTQETQYF. Here the CDR3 DNA reads TGTGCCAGCAGCTTAGGAACACAAGAGACCCAGTACTTC. Complete variable domain (other parts from reference TRBV13 and TRBJ2-5): AAGVIQSPRHLIKEKRETATLKCYPIPRHDTVYWYQQGPGQDPQFLISFYEKMQSDKGSIPDRFSAQQFSDYHSELNMSSLELGDSALYFCASSLGTQETQYFGPGTRLLVL.

The rearrangement links TRBV10-2 to TRBJ2-1, with 8 nucleotides matching TRBD1. CDR1 WSHSY and CDR2 SAAADI come from the germline V gene. J lost 2 bases, V lost 6 bases, and 6 bases had no gene match. CDR3 size: 15 residues. The CDR3 DNA reads as TGCGCCAGCAGGGATACAGGGGGTACCTACAATGAGCAGTTCTTC. Residues: CASRDTGGTYNEQFF.

V is TRBV7-9 and J is TRBJ1-2, with TRBD1 matching over 7 bases. CDR1 and CDR2 (germline): SEHNR, FQNEAQ (reference sequence). V gave up 0 bases and J gave up 9 bases; unmatched junction bases: 4. The length of the CDR3 is 13 residues. The CDR3 is CASSLAGGESYTF. The CDR3 DNA reads TGTGCCAGCAGCTTAGCAGGGGGCGAGAGCTACACCTTC.

This clone came up a few times. The chain recombines TRBV11-2 with TRBJ1-1; 8 nucleotides match TRBD1. V shed 2 bases, J shed 7 bases, and the junction held 9 bases outside the gene matches. Per germline, CDR1 SGHAT and CDR2 FQNNGV. The CDR3 is 15 residues long. The chain's CDR3 is CASSLITRGLGEAFF. The CDR3 nucleotides read TGTGCCAGCAGCTTAATAACCAGGGGGCTCGGTGAAGCTTTCTTT. The variable domain in full, with the rest retrieved from reference TRBV11-2 and TRBJ1-1, is EAGVAQSPRYKIIEKRQSVAFWCNPISGHATLYWYQQILGQGPKLLIQFQNNGVVDDSQLPKDRFSAERLKGVDSTLKIQPAKLEDSAVYLCASSLITRGLGEAFFGQGTRLTVV.

This clone was counted many times. This chain uses TRBV11-3 with TRBJ1-6; D is unresolved. V lost 0 bases to trimming and J lost 9 bases, with 6 bases between them. From germline, CDR1 is SGHNT and CDR2 YENEEA. CDR3 length: 13 amino acids. This CDR3 reads CASSLDLVSPLHF. In DNA, the CDR3 is TGTGCCAGCAGCTTAGATCTCGTTTCACCCCTCCACTTT.

V usage is TRBV29-1 and J usage is TRBJ1-2; D not resolved. The CDR3 is 12 amino acids. The germline V gene has CDR1 SQVTM and CDR2 ANQGSEA. V dropped 7 bases and J dropped 8 bases, with 17 bases sitting between them. CDR3 bases: TGCAGCGGGAGGTCTCGGGCGGGGGGCTACACCTTC. Translation: CSGRSRAGGYTF.

This sequence joins TRBV10-3 and TRBJ2-7, with D perhaps matching TRBD2 (5 bases). V shed 4 bases and J shed 2 bases, with 12 bases lying between them. The CDR3 extends over 14 amino acids. Germline V gives CDR1 ENHRY, CDR2 SYGVKD. The CDR3 DNA reads TGTGCCATCAGTGTAGGAGCGGAAACCTACGAGCAGTACTTC. It yields the protein CAISVGAETYEQYF.

The sample holds a few counts of this clone. This chain links TRBV10-1 with TRBJ2-3, with 8 bases matching TRBD2. Trimming at V came to 6 bases and at J to 6 bases, leaving 8 bases not matched to a gene. The germline V gene encodes CDR1 WNHNN and CDR2 SYGVQD (reference sequence). CDR3 size: 14 residues. The CDR3 region has the DNA TGCGCCAGCAGAAGCGGGGGCCTCAGGGATACGCAGTATTTT. Residues: CASRSGGLRDTQYF.